The 4 T cell receptor beta chains below come from one sample, sequenced in a study of regulatory T cells in long-lasting Graves disease. Noted time point: newly diagnosed GD, antithyroid drugs for less than 3 months. Extracted PBMC RNA gave rise to the TCR library. Researchers made TCR beta libraries by using iRepertoire HTBI primers and running Arm-PCR on CDR3 regions. Each CDR3 protein is one row after TCRdb ran MiXCR on the multiplex PCR reads. The sample lists around 480,000 distinct CDR3 sequences, around 15% seen once, with 20% to 25% in the top ten. Separately, the same data were catalogued under a study of T cells in Graves' hyperthyroidism and ophthalmopathy.

The source material was peripheral blood mononuclear cells (PBMCs), sampled at new diagnosis, from a patient treated with antithyroid drugs. These receptors all stem from a woman aged 35-65 years with Graves disease.

This clonotype was counted many times. The chain uses TRBV6-1 and TRBJ1-6; 7 bases map to TRBD1. CDR3 length: 16 amino acids. V shed 8 bases and J 10 bases; nucleotides not matched to a gene: 17. Germline CDR1 and CDR2: MNHNS and SASEGT. CDR3 region: CASWEGFLLGGSPLHF. CDR3 nucleotides: TGTGCCAGCTGGGAAGGGTTCCTACTAGGGGGCTCACCCCTCCACTTT.

This clonotype was seen repeatedly, ten times or more. V is TRBV10-3 and J is TRBJ1-1; no firm D call. Germline CDR1 reads ENHRY; CDR2 reads SYGVKD. This CDR3 is built from 16 residues. Trimming pared 0 bases from V and 8 bases from J, leaving 19 bases between. CDR3 coding DNA: TGTGCCATCAGTGAGTCAGGCCCACAAACTACGCAGGAAGCTTTCTTT. It codes for CAISESGPQTTQEAFF.

The genes are TRBV5-1 and TRBJ2-2; maybe TRBD2 (5 bases). CDR1 SGHRS and CDR2 YFSETQ come from the germline V gene. There are 15 residues in the CDR3. The V gene lost 1 base and the J gene lost 6 bases, with 13 bases spanning the gap. The CDR3: CASSLRGLQPGELFF. CDR3 in DNA: TGCGCCAGCAGCTTGCGCGGGCTACAACCCGGGGAGCTGTTTTTT.

This chain uses TRBV2 with TRBJ2-2, with 7 bases fitting TRBD2. With V trimmed by 5 bases and J by 4 bases, 7 bases remained unmatched. The CDR3 has 15 amino acids. Germline V lookup: CDR1 SNHLY, CDR2 FYNNEI. Written as DNA, the CDR3 is TGTGCCAGCAGTAAGCGGGATGCGGCCACCGGGGAGCTGTTTTTT. It encodes CASSKRDAATGELFF.